The clone carrying this TCR beta chain was detected many times. The record originates from a study of neurological immune-mediated disorders. Via MiXCR, TCRdb re-called the 5' RACE reads, giving one row per CDR3 protein. Here the sample spans about 30,000 distinct CDR3 sequences, approximately 12% being singletons. CDR3 length equals 10 residues. Per germline, CDR1 DFQATT and CDR2 SNEGSKA (reference sequence). The V gene lost 6 bases and the J gene lost 3 bases, with 5 bases spanning the gap. This TCR derives from a man between 60 and 70 years old in good health. The specimen was PBMCs. The rearrangement links TRBV20-1 to TRBJ2-5; D not certain. The CDR3 sequence is CSADKETQYF. Written as DNA, the CDR3 is TGCAGTGCCGACAAAGAGACCCAGTACTTC.